This T cell receptor beta chain appears in the sequencing data of a study of blood T cell repertoires in COVID-19. TCRdb keeps only in-frame clones here, not all; method: immunoSEQ multiplex PCR. The sample lists around 370,000 clones, 85% to 90% seen once, with 0.9% to 1.5% in the top ten. Before being deemed recovered, Cohort 3 donors had two negative PCRs, clearance, or symptom resolution. The CDR3 length is 14 residues. This clone was counted only a few times. Specimen: PBMCs or T cells enriched from blood (not recorded which). This chain connects TRBV21-1 to TRBJ1-2. TRBV21-1 is reported as a pseudogene. This receptor was taken from a woman aged 18-29 years who had recovered from COVID-19. The CDR3 sequence is CASSKYQGGYGYTF. CDR3 coding DNA: TGTGCCAGCAGCAAATACCAGGGAGGGTATGGCTACACCTTC.